Each of the 30 T cell receptor beta chains below was sequenced from the same sample in a study of OX40 agonist ivuxolimab in advanced cancers. Using immunoSEQ multiplex PCR, the repertoire was profiled, and TCRdb retains in-frame clones only, with some absent. The sample shows 50,000 to 65,000 clones, about four fifths of them seen only once. Sample: CD4+ or CD8+ T cells sorted from blood, taken in a trial of the OX40 agonist ivuxolimab. The receptor source for this set is an adult with an advanced solid tumor such as melanoma, head and neck, liver or kidney cancer.

This chain connects TRBV18 to TRBJ1-2; D not resolved. The ends were cut back, 3 bases at V and 2 bases at J, with 13 bases in the middle. In germline, CDR1 is KGHSH, CDR2 LQKENI. The CDR3 sequence is 15 residues long. The CDR3 region has the DNA TGTGCCAGCTCACCGGTAGTCCAGGAGAACTATGGCTACACCTTC. Translated, it gives CASSPVVQENYGYTF.

The chain uses TRBV10-1 and TRBJ1-5; weak D call: TRBD1 (5 bases). Trimming shortened V by 0 bases and J by 7 bases, and 10 bases separated the two germline ends. The V gene's germline CDR1 is WNHNN and CDR2 SYGVQD (reference sequence). The CDR3 contains 14 residues. CDR3 loop: CASSESNRGQPQHF. The CDR3 DNA reads TGCGCCAGCAGTGAGTCGAATCGGGGGCAGCCCCAGCATTTT.

V is TRBV2 and J is TRBJ1-5, with 8 bases matching TRBD1. Trimming at V came to 8 bases and at J to 7 bases, leaving 7 bases not matched to a gene. Looked up from germline, CDR1 is SNHLY and CDR2 is FYNNEI. CDR3 length: 13 residues. CDR3 DNA: TGTGCCAGCGGAACAGGGGGAGACCAGCCCCAGCATTTT. This gives the protein CASGTGGDQPQHF.

This clone was detected only once. The gene calls are TRBV4-1 and TRBJ2-1; perhaps D is TRBD1 or TRBD2 (6 bases each). The CDR3 spans 18 residues. The V gene's germline CDR1 is MGHRA and CDR2 YSYEKL. Trimming took 4 bases from V and 3 from J, leaving 22 bases between them. The CDR3 DNA follows: TGCGCCAGCAGCCGAAAAGGGGGTGGCGGGGTGGGCTACAATGAGCAGTTCTTC. Translating gives CASSRKGGGGVGYNEQFF.

The chain uses TRBV19 and TRBJ1-4; TRBD1 is a possible D gene (5 bases). Trimming took off 5 bases at V and 8 bases at J, with 18 bases between the two ends. This CDR3 contains 15 residues. Germline CDR1 is LNHDA and CDR2 is SQIVND (reference sequence). CDR3: CASSARMGPGEKLFF. DNA of the CDR3: TGTGCCAGTAGTGCCCGTATGGGGCCGGGGGAAAAACTGTTTTTT.

The chain links TRBV5-6 to TRBJ1-4, with 9 nucleotides matching TRBD1. In germline, CDR1 is SGHDT, CDR2 YYEEEE. The CDR3 covers 14 residues. V shed 6 bases, J shed 8 bases, and the junction held 8 bases outside the gene matches. CDR3 region: CASTVRDREEKLFF. CDR3 nucleotides: TGTGCCAGCACCGTCCGGGACAGGGAGGAAAAACTGTTTTTT.

The genes are TRBV4-1 and TRBJ2-2; maybe TRBD2 (6 bases). Germline CDR1 reads MGHRA; CDR2 reads YSYEKL. CDR3 length equals 15 residues. Trimming left V 4 bases short and J 4 bases short, with 13 bases between. The CDR3 DNA is TGCGCCAGCAGCCCGTCGGGACTCCTCACCGGGGAGCTGTTTTTT. This sequence encodes CASSPSGLLTGELFF.

This chain connects TRBV7-2 to TRBJ2-2; 9 nucleotides agree with TRBD2. Looked up from germline, CDR1 is SGHTA and CDR2 is FQGNSA. The junction had 3 bases not matched to a gene; V was cut back by 5 bases and J by 8 bases. The CDR3 sequence is 13 residues long. CDR3 bases: TGTGCCAGCAGCCAAGCGGGGGGAGGGGAGCTGTTTTTT. It specifies CASSQAGGGELFF.

This rearrangement joins TRBV6-6 to TRBJ1-3; D is undetermined. CDR1 and CDR2 (germline): MNHNY, SVGAGI (reference sequence). The CDR3 runs to 13 residues. Trimming took 2 bases from V and 4 from J, leaving 6 bases between them. CDR3 bases: TGTGCCAGCAGTTACAGGCAGGGAAACACCATATATTTT. It specifies CASSYRQGNTIYF.

The chain uses TRBV7-9 and TRBJ1-2; 10 bases are a match to TRBD1. This CDR3 spans 14 amino acids. The V gene's germline CDR1 is SEHNR and CDR2 FQNEAQ (reference sequence). The ends lost 6 bases at V and 8 bases at J; junction bases unmatched: 9. In DNA, the CDR3 is TGTGCCAGCAGGATCGGGACAGGGGTATCCGGCTACACCTTC. Protein: CASRIGTGVSGYTF. Complete variable domain (other parts from reference TRBV7-9 and TRBJ1-2): DTGVSQNPRHKITKRGQNVTFRCDPISEHNRLYWYRQTLGQGPEFLTYFQNEAQLEKSRLLSDRFSAERPKGSFSTLEIQRTEQGDSAMYLCASRIGTGVSGYTFGSGTRLTVV.

A single count supports this clone. The rearrangement uses TRBV5-4 and TRBJ1-2, with a tentative D call TRBD1 (5 bases). The CDR3 has 13 residues. The germline V gene encodes CDR1 SGHNT and CDR2 YYREEE (reference sequence). V was clipped by 0 bases and J by 7 bases, with 10 bases between them. The CDR3 DNA follows: TGTGCCAGCAGCTTGGCCAGGGAGCGTGGCTACACCTTC. It encodes CASSLARERGYTF.

This chain links TRBV10-1 with TRBJ1-1; D is possibly TRBD1 (6 bases). CDR3 length equals 13 residues. Germline V CDR1 and CDR2: WNHNN, SYGVQD (reference sequence). V gave up 7 bases and J gave up 4 bases, with 13 bases separating them. This CDR3 is CASTGSRGTEAFF. Written as DNA, the CDR3 is TGCGCCAGCACCGGGAGCAGGGGCACTGAAGCTTTCTTT.

The gene calls are TRBV5-5 and TRBJ1-3, with D possibly TRBD1 on 5 matching bases. The germline V gene has CDR1 SGHKS and CDR2 YYEKEE (reference sequence). The germline V and J ends were trimmed by 1 base and 0 bases, with 14 bases remaining between them. The CDR3 totals 17 residues. The CDR3 coding sequence is TGTGCCAGCAGCTTGATAAACAGGCAGCGCTCTGGAAACACCATATATTTT. Translated: CASSLINRQRSGNTIYF.

This clone came up a few times. The chain couples TRBV7-9 to TRBJ1-1, with 7 bases identical to TRBD1. In germline, CDR1 is SEHNR, CDR2 FQNEAQ (reference sequence). The CDR3 sequence is 14 residues long. Unmatched junction bases numbered 5, after V lost 1 base and J lost 6 bases. The CDR3 protein is CASSLEGGAAEAFF. CDR3 sequence (DNA): TGTGCCAGCAGCTTAGAAGGGGGCGCGGCTGAAGCTTTCTTT. The complete variable domain, with remaining parts taken from reference TRBV7-9 and TRBJ1-1, reads DTGVSQNPRHKITKRGQNVTFRCDPISEHNRLYWYRQTLGQGPEFLTYFQNEAQLEKSRLLSDRFSAERPKGSFSTLEIQRTEQGDSAMYLCASSLEGGAAEAFFGQGTRLTVV.

This sequence joins TRBV11-2 and TRBJ2-5; 11 bases fit TRBD2. The germline V gene encodes CDR1 SGHAT and CDR2 FQNNGV. After removal of 1 base from V and 6 bases from J, the junction contained 10 bases not matched to a gene. The CDR3 is 17 residues long. In nucleotides, the CDR3 is TGTGCCAGCAGCTTAGTTAGCGGGGGGGCCGGGACGCAGACCCAGTACTTC. Protein product: CASSLVSGGAGTQTQYF.

This clone was counted once. This chain uses TRBV25-1 with TRBJ2-3, with TRBD2 matching over 10 bases. The CDR3 contains 15 residues. Germline loops: CDR1 MGHDK, CDR2 SYGVNS. With V trimmed by 4 bases and J by 3 bases, 4 bases remained unmatched. The CDR3 DNA follows: TGTGCCAGCAGTGTACTAGCGGGGCCTACAGATACGCAGTATTTT. Amino acid sequence: CASSVLAGPTDTQYF.

The gene calls are TRBV30 and TRBJ1-1, with unresolved D. Trimming left V 4 bases short and J 4 bases short, with 13 bases between. The CDR3 is made up of 13 amino acids. From germline, CDR1 is GTSNPN and CDR2 SVGIG (reference sequence). CDR3 sequence (DNA): TGTGCCTGGAATAGAAGAGGGTCCACTGAAGCTTTCTTT. It yields the protein CAWNRRGSTEAFF.

In its sample, this clone was seen once. This chain joins TRBV5-1 and TRBJ1-2, with 9 bases aligning to TRBD1. The CDR3 length is 13 residues. Germline CDR1 is SGHRS and CDR2 is YFSETQ. The junction had 7 bases not matched to a gene; V was cut back by 5 bases and J by 8 bases. CDR3 sequence: CASSPGQGIGYTF. CDR3 bases: TGCGCCAGCAGTCCGGGACAGGGTATAGGCTACACCTTC.

The chain links TRBV11-2 to TRBJ1-4, with a tentative D call TRBD1 (5 bases). V lost 4 bases to trimming and J lost 5 bases, with 14 bases between them. The CDR3 runs to 15 residues. The germline CDR1 and CDR2 sequences are SGHAT and FQNNGV. The CDR3 spells CASSSPGRTNEKLFF. In nucleotides, the CDR3 is TGTGCCAGCAGCTCCCCAGGGCGCACCAATGAAAAACTGTTTTTT. Looking up the rest from reference TRBV11-2 and TRBJ1-4 gives the full variable domain: EAGVAQSPRYKIIEKRQSVAFWCNPISGHATLYWYQQILGQGPKLLIQFQNNGVVDDSQLPKDRFSAERLKGVDSTLKIQPAKLEDSAVYLCASSSPGRTNEKLFFGSGTQLSVL.

The CDR3 loop reads CASSAFTGSHSYEQYF. For the CDR3, the DNA is TGTGCCAGCAGCGCATTTACAGGGTCCCACTCCTACGAGCAGTACTTC. The chain joins TRBV7-2 to TRBJ2-5, with D possibly matching TRBD1 (6 bases). The DNA end favors TRBJ2-7, so the J call may be wrong. This CDR3 contains 16 residues. Germline CDR1 reads SGHTA; CDR2 reads FQGNSA.

This clone appeared a few times. V and J are TRBV2 and TRBJ1-1, with D possibly being TRBD1 (6 bases). Germline lookup yields CDR1 SNHLY and CDR2 FYNNEI. V lost 6 bases and J lost 0, with 11 bases in between. The CDR3 consists of 14 residues. The CDR3 protein is CASRGTTMNTEAFF. In nucleotides, the CDR3 is TGTGCCAGCAGGGGGACAACTATGAACACTGAAGCTTTCTTT.

V usage is TRBV5-6 and J usage is TRBJ1-2, with 10 bases fitting TRBD1. The CDR3 consists of 16 residues. Unmatched junction bases numbered 6, after V lost 4 bases and J lost 0 bases. The V gene's germline CDR1 is SGHDT and CDR2 YYEEEE. CDR3 protein: CASSRDRGQANYGYTF. CDR3 nucleotide sequence: TGTGCCAGCAGCCGGGACAGGGGCCAAGCTAACTATGGCTACACCTTC.

V and J are TRBV5-6 and TRBJ1-2; D is uncertain. Germline V lookup: CDR1 SGHDT, CDR2 YYEEEE. There are 12 residues in the CDR3. V lost 0 bases, J lost 8 bases, and 8 bases lay in between. This chain's CDR3 is CASSLDSKGYTF. The DNA for the CDR3 is TGTGCCAGCAGCTTGGACTCGAAAGGCTACACCTTC.

The chain combines TRBV19 with TRBJ1-2; TRBD1 aligns across 9 bases. The CDR3 is 14 residues long. After removal of 7 bases from V and 6 bases from J, the junction contained 9 bases not matched to a gene. Per the germline V gene, CDR1 is LNHDA and CDR2 is SQIVND (reference sequence). The CDR3 DNA sequence: TGTGCCAGTAATAACAGGGGGCGGACGAATGGCTACACCTTC. Protein product: CASNNRGRTNGYTF.

V gene TRBV19 combines with J gene TRBJ2-1; no clear D gene. The CDR3 runs to 11 residues. Trimming left V 4 bases short and J 13 bases short, with 11 bases between. Germline CDR1 is LNHDA and CDR2 is SQIVND (reference sequence). The CDR3 nucleotides are TGTGCCAGTAGTAGCGGAAGGGCCCAGTTCTTC. It codes for CASSSGRAQFF.

The V gene is TRBV6-5, the J gene TRBJ1-6; TRBD1 aligns across 8 bases. There are 16 residues in the CDR3. Per the germline V gene, CDR1 is MNHEY and CDR2 is SVGAGI. V shed 4 bases, J shed 6 bases, and the junction held 8 bases outside the gene matches. The CDR3 bases are TGTGCCAGCAGTTCCACCGTAGGACAGGGTAATTCACCCCTCCACTTT. Its translation: CASSSTVGQGNSPLHF.

A remark on this clone: This same CDR3 is encoded by further DNA sequences in the sample. As DNA, the CDR3 is TGTGCCAGCAGTGAGAATGCCTATGGCTACACCTTC. Its protein is CASSENAYGYTF. The V gene is TRBV2, the J gene TRBJ1-2; no clear D. CDR1 and CDR2 from the germline V gene are SNHLY and FYNNEI. The CDR3 consists of 12 residues. Trimming took 3 bases from V and 4 from J, leaving 6 bases between them.

This clone was detected once. The rearrangement uses TRBV5-4 and TRBJ2-7, with 10 bases lining up with TRBD1. The V and J ends lost 4 bases and 2 bases, in that order; junction bases with no gene match: 6. From germline, CDR1 is SGHNT and CDR2 YYREEE (reference sequence). The CDR3 has 15 residues. DNA of the CDR3: TGTGCCAGCAGCCCCCGGGACAGGGGCACCTACGAGCAGTACTTC. Translated: CASSPRDRGTYEQYF.

The rearrangement joins TRBV30 to TRBJ2-7; the match to TRBD2 covers 8 bases. V was clipped by 2 bases and J by 3 bases; unmatched bases: 12. The CDR3 runs to 16 residues. CDR1 and CDR2 (germline): GTSNPN, SVGIG (reference sequence). The CDR3 DNA reads TGTGCCTGGAGTTCCGGGAGGGCAGGTGGAAACTACGAGCAGTACTTC. Amino acids: CAWSSGRAGGNYEQYF.

Only a few counts were recorded for this clone. The chain combines TRBV27 with TRBJ1-6; D perhaps matches TRBD1 (6 bases). This CDR3 region has 16 residues. Per germline, CDR1 MNHEY and CDR2 SMNVEV (reference sequence). Trimming removed 0 bases at V and 8 bases at J, with 14 bases between. The CDR3 loop is CASSLSVGGHYSPLHF. For the CDR3, the DNA is TGTGCCAGCAGTTTATCAGTCGGGGGGCATTATTCACCCCTCCACTTT.